The clone carrying this T cell receptor (beta chain) is medium-sized (0.01 to 0.1%) by share. Here immunoSEQ multiplex PCR was the method, and the copy in TCRdb shows in-frame clones only, minus some. The table lists 27,000 or so clones, approximately 91% of them singletons. This record belongs to a study of T cell changes during pregnancy in multiple sclerosis. The CDR3 consists of 13 residues. The V gene lost 1 base and the J gene lost 2 bases, with 6 bases spanning the gap. The germline V gene encodes CDR1 SNHLY and CDR2 FYNNEI. The receptor was derived from a female donor with multiple sclerosis, enrolled in a pregnancy study. This rearrangement joins TRBV2 to TRBJ2-7, with D tentatively TRBD1 (5 bases). Specimen: CD8+ T cells from peripheral blood mononuclear cells, collected in the second trimester of pregnancy. CDR3 protein: CASSEGRAYEQYF. CDR3 in DNA: TGTGCCAGCAGTGAAGGCAGGGCCTACGAGCAGTACTTC.